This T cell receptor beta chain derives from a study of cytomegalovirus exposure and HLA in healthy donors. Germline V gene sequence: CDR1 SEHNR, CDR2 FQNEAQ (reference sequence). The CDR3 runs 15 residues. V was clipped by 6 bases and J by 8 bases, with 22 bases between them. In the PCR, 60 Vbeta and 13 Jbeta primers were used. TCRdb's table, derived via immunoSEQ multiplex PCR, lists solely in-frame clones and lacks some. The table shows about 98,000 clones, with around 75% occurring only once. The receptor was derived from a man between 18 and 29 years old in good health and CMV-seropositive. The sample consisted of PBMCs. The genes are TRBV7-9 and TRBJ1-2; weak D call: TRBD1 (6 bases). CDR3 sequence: CASRTTAGEYWGYTF. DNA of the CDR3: TGTGCCAGCAGAACAACGGCAGGGGAATATTGGGGCTACACCTTC.